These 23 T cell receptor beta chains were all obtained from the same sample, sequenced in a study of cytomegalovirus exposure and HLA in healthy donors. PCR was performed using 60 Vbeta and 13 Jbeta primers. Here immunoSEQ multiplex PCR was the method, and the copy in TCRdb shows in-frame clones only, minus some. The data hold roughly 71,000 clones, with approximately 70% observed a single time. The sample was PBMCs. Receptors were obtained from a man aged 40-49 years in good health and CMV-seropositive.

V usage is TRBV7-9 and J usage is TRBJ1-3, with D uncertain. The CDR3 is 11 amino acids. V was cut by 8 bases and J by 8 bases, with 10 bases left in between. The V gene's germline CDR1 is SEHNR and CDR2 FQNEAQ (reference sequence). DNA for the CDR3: TGTGCCAGCGGCCCTTTGCACACCATATATTTT. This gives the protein CASGPLHTIYF.

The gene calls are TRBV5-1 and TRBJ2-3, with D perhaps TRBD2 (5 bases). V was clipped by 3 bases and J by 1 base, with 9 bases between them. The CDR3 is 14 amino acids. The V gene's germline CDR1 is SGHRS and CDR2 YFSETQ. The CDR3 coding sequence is TGCGCCAGCAGCTCCGCGGGTCGCACAGATACGCAGTATTTT. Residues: CASSSAGRTDTQYF.

CDR3 residues: CASNRDRVLAGANVLTF. The DNA of the CDR3 is TGTGCCAGCAACCGGGACAGGGTTCTCGCTGGGGCCAACGTCCTGACTTTC. The chain joins TRBV7-8 to TRBJ2-6; 9 positions agree with TRBD1. The V and J ends lost 7 bases and 2 bases, in that order; junction bases with no gene match: 9. This CDR3 region has 17 residues. CDR1 is SGHVS, CDR2 FQNEAQ, per germline.

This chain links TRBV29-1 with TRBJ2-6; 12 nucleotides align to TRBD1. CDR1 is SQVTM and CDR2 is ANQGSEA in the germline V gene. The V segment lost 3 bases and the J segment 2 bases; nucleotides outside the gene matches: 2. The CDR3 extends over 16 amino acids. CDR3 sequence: CSVDRDRGPGANVLTF. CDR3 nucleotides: TGCAGCGTTGACCGGGACAGGGGGCCTGGGGCCAACGTCCTGACTTTC.

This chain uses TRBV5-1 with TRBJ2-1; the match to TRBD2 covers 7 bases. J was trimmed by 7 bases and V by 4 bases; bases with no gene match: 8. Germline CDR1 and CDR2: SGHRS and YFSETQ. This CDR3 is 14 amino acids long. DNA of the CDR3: TGCGCCAGCAGCCCCGGGGGGAGCAGTAATGAGCAGTTCTTC. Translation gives CASSPGGSSNEQFF.

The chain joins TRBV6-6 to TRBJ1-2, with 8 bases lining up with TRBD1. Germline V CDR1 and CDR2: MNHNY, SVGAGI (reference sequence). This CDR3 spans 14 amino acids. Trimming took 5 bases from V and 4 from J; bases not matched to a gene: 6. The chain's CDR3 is CASSKDRGVYGYTF. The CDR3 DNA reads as TGTGCCAGCAGTAAAGACAGGGGTGTCTATGGCTACACCTTC.

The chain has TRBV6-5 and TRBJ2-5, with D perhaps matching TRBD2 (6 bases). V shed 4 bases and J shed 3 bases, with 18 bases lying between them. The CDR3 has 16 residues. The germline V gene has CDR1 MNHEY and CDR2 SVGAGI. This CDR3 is CASSFGGGVGEETQYF. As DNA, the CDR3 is TGTGCCAGCAGTTTCGGAGGAGGGGTGGGGGAAGAGACCCAGTACTTC.

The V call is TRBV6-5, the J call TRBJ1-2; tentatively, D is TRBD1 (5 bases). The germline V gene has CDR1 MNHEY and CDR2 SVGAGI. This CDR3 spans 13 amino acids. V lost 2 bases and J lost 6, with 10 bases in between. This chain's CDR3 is CASSYGQGDGYTF. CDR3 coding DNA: TGTGCCAGCAGTTACGGGCAGGGCGATGGCTACACCTTC.

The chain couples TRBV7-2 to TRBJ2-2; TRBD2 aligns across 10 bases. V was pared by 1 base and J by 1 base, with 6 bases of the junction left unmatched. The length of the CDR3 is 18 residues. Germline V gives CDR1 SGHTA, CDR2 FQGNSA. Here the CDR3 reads CASSLVALAGRNTGELFF. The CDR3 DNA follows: TGTGCCAGCAGCTTAGTTGCACTAGCGGGGCGGAACACCGGGGAGCTGTTTTTT. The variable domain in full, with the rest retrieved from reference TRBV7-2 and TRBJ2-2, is GAGVSQSPSNKVTEKGKDVELRCDPISGHTALYWYRQSLGQGLEFLIYFQGNSAPDKSGLPSDRFSAERTGGSVSTLTIQRTQQEDSAVYLCASSLVALAGRNTGELFFGEGSRLTVL.

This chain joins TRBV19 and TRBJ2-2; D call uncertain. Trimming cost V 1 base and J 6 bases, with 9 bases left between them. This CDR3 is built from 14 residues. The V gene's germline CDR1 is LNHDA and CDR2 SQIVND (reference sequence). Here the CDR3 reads CASSIGSVSGELFF. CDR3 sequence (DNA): TGTGCCAGTAGTATAGGCTCGGTCTCCGGGGAGCTGTTTTTT.

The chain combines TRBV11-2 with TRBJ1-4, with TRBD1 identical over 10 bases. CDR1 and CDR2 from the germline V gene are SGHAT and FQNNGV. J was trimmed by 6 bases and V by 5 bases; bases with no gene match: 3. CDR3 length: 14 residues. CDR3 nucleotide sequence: TGTGCCAGCAGCCCCGGGACAGGGGATGAAAAACTGTTTTTT. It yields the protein CASSPGTGDEKLFF.

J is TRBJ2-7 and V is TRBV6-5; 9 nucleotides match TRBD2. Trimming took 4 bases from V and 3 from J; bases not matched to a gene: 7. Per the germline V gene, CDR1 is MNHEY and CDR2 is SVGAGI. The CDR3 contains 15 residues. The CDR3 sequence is CASSSAASGDYEQYF. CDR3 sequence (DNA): TGTGCCAGCAGTTCGGCGGCTAGCGGGGACTACGAGCAGTACTTC.

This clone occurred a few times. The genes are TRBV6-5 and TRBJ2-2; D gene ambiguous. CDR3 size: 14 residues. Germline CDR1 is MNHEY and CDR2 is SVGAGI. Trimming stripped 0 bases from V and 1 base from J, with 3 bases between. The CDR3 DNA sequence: TGTGCCAGCAGTTACTCACAGAACACCGGGGAGCTGTTTTTT. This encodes CASSYSQNTGELFF.

The chain's CDR3 is CASSRDRGGYTF. The CDR3 DNA reads TGTGCCAGCAGCCGGGACAGGGGGGGCTACACCTTC. J is TRBJ1-2 and V is TRBV7-2; 11 bases agree with TRBD1. The length of the CDR3 is 12 residues. V lost 5 bases and J lost 8; bases outside the gene matches: 1. Germline V lookup: CDR1 SGHTA, CDR2 FQGNSA. The full variable domain, in which reference TRBV7-2 and TRBJ1-2 provide the parts outside the CDR3, is GAGVSQSPSNKVTEKGKDVELRCDPISGHTALYWYRQSLGQGLEFLIYFQGNSAPDKSGLPSDRFSAERTGGSVSTLTIQRTQQEDSAVYLCASSRDRGGYTFGSGTRLTVV.

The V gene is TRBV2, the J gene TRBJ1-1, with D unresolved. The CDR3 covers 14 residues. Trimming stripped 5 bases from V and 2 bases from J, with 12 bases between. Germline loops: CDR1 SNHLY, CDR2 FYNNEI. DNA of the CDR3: TGTGCCAGCAGTCCGGACTCGGGAAACACTGAAGCTTTCTTT. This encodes CASSPDSGNTEAFF.

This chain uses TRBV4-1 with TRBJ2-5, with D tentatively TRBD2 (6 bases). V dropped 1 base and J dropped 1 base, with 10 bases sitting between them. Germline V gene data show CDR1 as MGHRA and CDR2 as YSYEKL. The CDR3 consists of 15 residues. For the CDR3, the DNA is TGCGCCAGCAGCCAAGGGGGGACTCTCCAAGAGACCCAGTACTTC. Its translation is CASSQGGTLQETQYF.

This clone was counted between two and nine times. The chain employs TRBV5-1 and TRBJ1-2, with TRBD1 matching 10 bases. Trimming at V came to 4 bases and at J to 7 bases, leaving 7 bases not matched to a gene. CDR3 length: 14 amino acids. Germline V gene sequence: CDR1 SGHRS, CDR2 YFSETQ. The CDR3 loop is CASSVGTGEPGYTF. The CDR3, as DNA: TGCGCCAGCAGCGTCGGGACAGGGGAGCCTGGCTACACCTTC.

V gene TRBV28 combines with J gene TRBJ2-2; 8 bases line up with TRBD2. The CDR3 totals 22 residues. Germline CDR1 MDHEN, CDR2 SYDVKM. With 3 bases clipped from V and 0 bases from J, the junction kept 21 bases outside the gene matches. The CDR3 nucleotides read TGTGCCAGCAGTTTTCACTCATCGGGGTATTCAGCGGGGGATACGAACACCGGGGAGCTGTTTTTT. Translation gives CASSFHSSGYSAGDTNTGELFF.

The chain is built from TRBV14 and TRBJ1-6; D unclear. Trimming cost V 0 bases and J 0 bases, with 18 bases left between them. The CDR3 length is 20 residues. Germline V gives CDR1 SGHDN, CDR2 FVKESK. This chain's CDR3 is CASSQEDPNYESSYNSPLHF. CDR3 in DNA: TGTGCCAGCAGCCAAGAAGATCCGAACTACGAGAGCTCCTATAATTCACCCCTCCACTTT.

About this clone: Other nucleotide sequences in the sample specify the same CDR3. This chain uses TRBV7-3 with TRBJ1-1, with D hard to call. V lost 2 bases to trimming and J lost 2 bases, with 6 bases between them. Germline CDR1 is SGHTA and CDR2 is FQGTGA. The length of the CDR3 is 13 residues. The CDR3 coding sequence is TGTGCCAGCAGCTTATCCGTCAACACTGAAGCTTTCTTT. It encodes CASSLSVNTEAFF. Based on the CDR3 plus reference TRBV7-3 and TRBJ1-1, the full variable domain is GAGVSQTPSNKVTEKGKYVELRCDPISGHTALYWYRQSLGQGPEFLIYFQGTGAADDSGLPNDRFFAVRPEGSVSTLKIQRTERGDSAVYLCASSLSVNTEAFFGQGTRLTVV.

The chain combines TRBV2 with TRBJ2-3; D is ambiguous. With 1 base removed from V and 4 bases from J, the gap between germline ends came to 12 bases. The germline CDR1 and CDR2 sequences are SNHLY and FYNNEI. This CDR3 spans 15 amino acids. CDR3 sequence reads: CASSEGSLVSDTQYF. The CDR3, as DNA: TGTGCCAGCAGTGAAGGGTCCCTAGTGTCAGATACGCAGTATTTT.

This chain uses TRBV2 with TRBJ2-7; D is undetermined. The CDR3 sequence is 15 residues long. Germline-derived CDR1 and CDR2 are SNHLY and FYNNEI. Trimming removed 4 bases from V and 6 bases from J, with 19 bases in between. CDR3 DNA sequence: TGTGCCAGCAGTGTCAACACCCCCCATCTCAGCGAGCAGTACTTC. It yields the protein CASSVNTPHLSEQYF.

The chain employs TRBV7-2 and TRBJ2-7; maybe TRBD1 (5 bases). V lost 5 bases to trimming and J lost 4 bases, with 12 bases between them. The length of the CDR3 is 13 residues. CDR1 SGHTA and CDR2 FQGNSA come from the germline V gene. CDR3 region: CASSPISGYEQYF. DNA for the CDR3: TGTGCCAGCAGCCCTATTTCAGGGTACGAGCAGTACTTC.